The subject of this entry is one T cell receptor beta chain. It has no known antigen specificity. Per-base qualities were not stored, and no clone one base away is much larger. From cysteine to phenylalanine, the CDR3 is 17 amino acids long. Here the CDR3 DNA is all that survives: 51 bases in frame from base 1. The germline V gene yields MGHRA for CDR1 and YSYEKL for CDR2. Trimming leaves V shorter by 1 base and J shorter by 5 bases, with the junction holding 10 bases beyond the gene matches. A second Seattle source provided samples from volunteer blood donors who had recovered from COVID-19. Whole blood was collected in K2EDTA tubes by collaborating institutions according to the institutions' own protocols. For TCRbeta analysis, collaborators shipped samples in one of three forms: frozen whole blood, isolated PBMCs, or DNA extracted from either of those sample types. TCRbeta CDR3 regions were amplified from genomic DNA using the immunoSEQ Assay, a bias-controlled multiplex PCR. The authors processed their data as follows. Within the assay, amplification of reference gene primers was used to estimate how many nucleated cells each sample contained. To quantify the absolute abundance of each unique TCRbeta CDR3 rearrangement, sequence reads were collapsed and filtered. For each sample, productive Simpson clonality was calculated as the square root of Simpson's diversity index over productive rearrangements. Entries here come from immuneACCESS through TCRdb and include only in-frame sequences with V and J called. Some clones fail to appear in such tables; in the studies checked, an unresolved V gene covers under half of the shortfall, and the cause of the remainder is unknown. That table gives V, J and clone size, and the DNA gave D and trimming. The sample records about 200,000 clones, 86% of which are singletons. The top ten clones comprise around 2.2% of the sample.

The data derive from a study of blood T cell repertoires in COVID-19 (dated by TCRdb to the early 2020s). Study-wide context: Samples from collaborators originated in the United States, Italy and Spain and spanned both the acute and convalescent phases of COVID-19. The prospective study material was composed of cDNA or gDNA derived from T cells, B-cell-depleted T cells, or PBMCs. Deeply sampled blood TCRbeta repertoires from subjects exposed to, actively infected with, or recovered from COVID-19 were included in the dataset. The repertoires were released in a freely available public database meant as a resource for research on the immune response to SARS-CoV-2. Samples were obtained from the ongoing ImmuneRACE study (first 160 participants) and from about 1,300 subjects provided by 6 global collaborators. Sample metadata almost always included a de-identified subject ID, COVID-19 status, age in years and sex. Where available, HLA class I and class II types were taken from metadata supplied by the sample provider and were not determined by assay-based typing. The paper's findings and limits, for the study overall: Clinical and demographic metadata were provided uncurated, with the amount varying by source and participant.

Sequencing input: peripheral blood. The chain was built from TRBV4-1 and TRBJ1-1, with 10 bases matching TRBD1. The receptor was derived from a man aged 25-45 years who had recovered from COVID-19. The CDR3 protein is CASSQVGRDRGRTEAFF. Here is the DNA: TGCGCCAGCAGCCAAGTGGGCCGGGACAGGGGAAGGACTGAAGCTTTCTTT.